Following are 28 T cell receptor beta chains from one sample sequenced in a study of blood T cell repertoires in COVID-19. TCRdb's table, derived via immunoSEQ multiplex PCR, lists solely in-frame clones and lacks some. The sample carries roughly 150,000 clones, around 86% recorded once. The sample was peripheral blood. The receptor source for this set is a human donor in a cohort sampled during active COVID-19.

The CDR3 nucleotides read TGCAGCGCAGGACAGGGAGTGGAATATGGCTACACCTTC. This codes for CSAGQGVEYGYTF. The chain uses TRBV29-1 and TRBJ1-2, with 8 nucleotides matching TRBD1. Germline V lookup: CDR1 SQVTM, CDR2 ANQGSEA. Trimming took 7 bases from V and 5 from J; bases not matched to a gene: 9. The CDR3 is 13 amino acids.

The genes are TRBV5-6 and TRBJ2-2, with TRBD2 matching 12 bases. This CDR3 is 19 amino acids long. CDR1 is SGHDT and CDR2 is YYEEEE in the germline V gene. V trimming: 4 bases; J trimming: 2 bases; junction bases outside the gene matches: 12. The CDR3: CASSAPLTSGGHNTGELFF. CDR3 bases: TGTGCCAGCAGCGCCCCTTTGACTAGCGGGGGTCATAACACCGGGGAGCTGTTTTTT.

This clone was recorded only once. CDR3 residues: CASSVTGQGLFGYTF. The CDR3 DNA reads as TGTGCCAGCAGCGTTACAGGACAGGGATTGTTTGGCTACACCTTC. The rearrangement joins TRBV9 to TRBJ1-2; 8 nucleotides align to TRBD1. From germline, CDR1 is SGDLS and CDR2 YYNGEE. CDR3 length: 15 amino acids. V was clipped by 2 bases and J by 7 bases; unmatched bases: 10.

The DNA for the CDR3 is TGTGCCTGGACGGGTTCGGCTGGAAACACCATATATTTT. This codes for CAWTGSAGNTIYF. The chain employs TRBV30 and TRBJ1-3; D remains unclear. Trimming stripped 4 bases from V and 2 bases from J, with 9 bases between. The CDR3 is 13 amino acids. From germline, CDR1 is GTSNPN and CDR2 SVGIG (reference sequence).

The J gene is TRBJ2-1, the V gene TRBV10-3; D may be TRBD2 (5 bases). V lost 2 bases and J lost 9, with 8 bases in between. Per germline, CDR1 ENHRY and CDR2 SYGVKD. The CDR3 sequence is 12 residues long. The CDR3 protein is CAISERGIEQFF. In DNA, the CDR3 is TGTGCCATCAGTGAGCGGGGAATTGAGCAGTTCTTC.

The V and J genes are TRBV7-2 and TRBJ2-3; 7 nucleotides match TRBD1. J gave up 0 bases and V 5 bases, and 14 bases lay outside the gene matches. The CDR3 spans 18 residues. CDR1 SGHTA and CDR2 FQGNSA come from the germline V gene. The CDR3 DNA reads TGTGCCAGCAGCCCGAGGGCCCGGGGACAGACTAGCACAGATACGCAGTATTTT. It is translated as CASSPRARGQTSTDTQYF. Full variable domain (remainder filled in from reference TRBV7-2 and TRBJ2-3): GAGVSQSPSNKVTEKGKDVELRCDPISGHTALYWYRQSLGQGLEFLIYFQGNSAPDKSGLPSDRFSAERTGGSVSTLTIQRTQQEDSAVYLCASSPRARGQTSTDTQYFGPGTRLTVL.

This clone was seen once. The rearrangement uses TRBV4-2 and TRBJ2-3; no reliable D call. The germline V gene has CDR1 LGHNA and CDR2 YNFKEQ. Trimming left V 4 bases short and J 6 bases short, with 20 bases between. This CDR3 spans 16 amino acids. This chain's CDR3 is CASSPADETRADTQYF. CDR3 bases: TGTGCCAGCAGCCCGGCCGACGAGACTCGCGCGGATACGCAGTATTTT.

The chain employs TRBV28 and TRBJ2-3; 7 nucleotides line up with TRBD2. Germline V gene data show CDR1 as MDHEN and CDR2 as SYDVKM. The CDR3 has 17 amino acids. Trimming at V came to 5 bases and at J to 4 bases, leaving 15 bases not matched to a gene. For the CDR3, the DNA is TGTGCCAGCAGTCCGCCCTTGGCGGGAGCCTCGGCAGATACGCAGTATTTT. It yields the protein CASSPPLAGASADTQYF.

The chain carries TRBV5-4 and TRBJ2-5; TRBD2 agrees at 14 bases. Germline V CDR1 and CDR2: SGHNT, YYREEE (reference sequence). The J segment lost 2 bases and the V segment lost 3 bases, leaving 9 bases of the junction unmatched. The CDR3 extends over 18 amino acids. The chain's CDR3 is CASSSGLAGVPLQETQYF. The DNA of the CDR3 is TGTGCCAGCAGCTCGGGACTAGCGGGAGTACCTCTTCAAGAGACCCAGTACTTC.

This clone appeared once. J is TRBJ2-7 and V is TRBV2; maybe TRBD2 (5 bases). This CDR3 has 15 residues. With 6 bases removed from V and 3 bases from J, the gap between germline ends came to 18 bases. The germline V gene has CDR1 SNHLY and CDR2 FYNNEI. The CDR3 region has the DNA TGTGCCAGCAGGCCCCGTGGAGGCAAAATCTACGAGCAGTACTTC. The encoded protein is CASRPRGGKIYEQYF.

In its sample, this clone was seen a few times. The J gene is TRBJ1-1, the V gene TRBV27; D gene uncertain. Germline lookup yields CDR1 MNHEY and CDR2 SMNVEV (reference sequence). Trimming removed 1 base from V and 2 bases from J, with 11 bases in between. This CDR3 comprises 15 residues. As DNA, the CDR3 is TGTGCCAGCAGTTTATTTGCAGGTACTAACACTGAAGCTTTCTTT. Its protein product is CASSLFAGTNTEAFF.

CDR3 DNA sequence: TGTGCCAGCAGCCACTTAACCTACGAGCAGTACTTC. This codes for CASSHLTYEQYF. V usage is TRBV14 and J usage is TRBJ2-7; D is ambiguous. CDR1 SGHDN and CDR2 FVKESK come from the germline V gene. The V gene lost 3 bases and the J gene lost 2 bases, with 5 bases spanning the gap. This CDR3 has 12 amino acids. The whole variable domain, remainder taken from reference TRBV14 and TRBJ2-7, is EAGVTQFPSHSVIEKGQTVTLRCDPISGHDNLYWYRRVMGKEIKFLLHFVKESKQDESGMPNNRFLAERTGGTYSTLKVQPAELEDSGVYFCASSHLTYEQYFGPGTRLTVT.

This clone is a singleton in its sample. The chain uses TRBV7-9 and TRBJ1-1; 8 bases line up with TRBD1. J was trimmed by 1 base and V by 5 bases; bases with no gene match: 3. Germline V gene lookup returns CDR1 SEHNR and CDR2 FQNEAQ (reference sequence). This CDR3 has 14 amino acids. CDR3 DNA sequence: TGTGCCAGCAGCAGGACAGGGCAGAACACTGAAGCTTTCTTT. Its protein is CASSRTGQNTEAFF. The full variable domain, rest sourced from reference TRBV7-9 and TRBJ1-1, is DTGVSQNPRHKITKRGQNVTFRCDPISEHNRLYWYRQTLGQGPEFLTYFQNEAQLEKSRLLSDRFSAERPKGSFSTLEIQRTEQGDSAMYLCASSRTGQNTEAFFGQGTRLTVV.

The chain recombines TRBV5-5 with TRBJ2-4; D is perhaps TRBD2 (5 bases). V lost 4 bases and J 6 bases, leaving 14 bases between the germline ends. CDR3 length: 14 residues. The germline gives CDR1 SGHKS, CDR2 YYEKEE (reference sequence). CDR3: CASSKADGVNIQYF. CDR3 coding DNA: TGTGCCAGCAGCAAGGCGGACGGGGTAAACATTCAGTACTTC.

This rearrangement joins TRBV28 to TRBJ2-3, with 7 bases that match TRBD2. The CDR3 is made up of 15 amino acids. Germline CDR1 reads MDHEN; CDR2 reads SYDVKM. Trimming at V came to 8 bases and at J to 3 bases, leaving 11 bases not matched to a gene. The CDR3 DNA follows: TGTGCCAGCGCCGGGACTACCTTTCGAACAGATACGCAGTATTTT. It encodes CASAGTTFRTDTQYF.

The CDR3 sequence: CASSRERRGEQYF. The CDR3 nucleotides read TGTGCCAGCAGCCGCGAGAGGAGGGGCGAGCAGTACTTC. The rearrangement links TRBV5-4 to TRBJ2-7; D may be TRBD2 (6 bases). The CDR3 is made up of 13 amino acids. The germline V and J ends were trimmed by 4 bases and 6 bases, with 14 bases remaining between them. Looked up from germline, CDR1 is SGHNT and CDR2 is YYREEE (reference sequence).

The chain carries TRBV25-1 and TRBJ1-3; D remains unclear. The CDR3 has 17 amino acids. Per the germline V gene, CDR1 is MGHDK and CDR2 is SYGVNS. Trimming took 3 bases from V and 1 from J, leaving 16 bases between them. The CDR3 region is CASSDPGDHRSGNTIYF. DNA of the CDR3: TGTGCCAGCAGTGACCCCGGAGACCATCGATCTGGAAACACCATATATTTT.

This clone came up a few times. This chain joins TRBV29-1 and TRBJ1-1, with D maybe TRBD1 (6 bases). The CDR3 spans 14 residues. The V gene lost 7 bases and the J gene lost 0 bases, with 15 bases spanning the gap. Germline CDR1 and CDR2: SQVTM and ANQGSEA. CDR3 coding DNA: TGCAGCGGTGTCCCGGGACACTTGAACACTGAAGCTTTCTTT. The encoded protein is CSGVPGHLNTEAFF.

The sample holds a few counts of this clone. The V call is TRBV5-1, the J call TRBJ2-7, with 7 bases fitting TRBD1. The germline gives CDR1 SGHRS, CDR2 YFSETQ. Losses at the gene ends were 4 bases for V and 3 bases for J; bases not matched to a gene: 1. This CDR3 comprises 12 residues. The CDR3 DNA follows: TGCGCCAGCAGCCGACAGGGCTACGAGCAGTACTTC. Translating gives CASSRQGYEQYF.

V usage is TRBV6-6 and J usage is TRBJ1-6; no clear D gene. Germline V lookup: CDR1 MNHNY, CDR2 SVGAGI (reference sequence). The V gene lost 5 bases and the J gene lost 6 bases, with 14 bases spanning the gap. The CDR3 runs to 15 residues. The CDR3 here is CASSPGSRGNSPLHF. The CDR3 DNA reads as TGTGCCAGCAGTCCCGGGAGCCGGGGTAATTCACCCCTCCACTTT.

This chain uses TRBV7-2 with TRBJ1-6, with D unclear. V dropped 3 bases and J dropped 10 bases, with 19 bases sitting between them. Germline CDR1 and CDR2: SGHTA and FQGNSA. The CDR3 spans 16 residues. CDR3 residues: CASSLAKWGPGSPLHF. Here the CDR3 DNA reads TGTGCCAGCAGCTTGGCCAAGTGGGGTCCGGGGTCACCCCTCCACTTT. Based on the CDR3 plus reference TRBV7-2 and TRBJ1-6, the full variable domain is GAGVSQSPSNKVTEKGKDVELRCDPISGHTALYWYRQSLGQGLEFLIYFQGNSAPDKSGLPSDRFSAERTGGSVSTLTIQRTQQEDSAVYLCASSLAKWGPGSPLHFGNGTRLTVT.

A note on this clone: The sample carries other DNA sequences with the same CDR3. Here the CDR3 reads CASSPTGNYGYTF. CDR3 nucleotides: TGTGCCAGCAGCCCCACAGGGAACTATGGCTACACCTTC. The chain carries TRBV27 and TRBJ1-2, with a tentative D call TRBD1 (6 bases). Trimming cost V 6 bases and J 2 bases, with 10 bases left between them. This CDR3 comprises 13 residues. Germline V gene data show CDR1 as MNHEY and CDR2 as SMNVEV (reference sequence).

V and J are TRBV7-2 and TRBJ1-5, with TRBD1 matching 11 bases. Germline values: CDR1 SGHTA, CDR2 FQGNSA. V was clipped by 5 bases and J by 2 bases; unmatched bases: 11. The length of the CDR3 is 18 residues. The CDR3 region has the DNA TGTGCCAGCAGCGCGGACAGGGGGCAGAAAGTAGGCAATCAGCCCCAGCATTTT. Protein product: CASSADRGQKVGNQPQHF. Together with reference TRBV7-2 and TRBJ1-5, the CDR3 gives the full variable domain: GAGVSQSPSNKVTEKGKDVELRCDPISGHTALYWYRQSLGQGLEFLIYFQGNSAPDKSGLPSDRFSAERTGGSVSTLTIQRTQQEDSAVYLCASSADRGQKVGNQPQHFGDGTRLSIL.

This sequence joins TRBV5-1 and TRBJ2-3; D is perhaps TRBD2 (6 bases). The germline V and J ends were trimmed by 1 base and 6 bases, with 15 bases remaining between them. The CDR3 consists of 15 residues. Germline CDR1 SGHRS, CDR2 YFSETQ. CDR3 sequence reads: CASSLSIGGADTQYF. CDR3 bases: TGCGCCAGCAGCTTGTCCATAGGAGGGGCGGATACGCAGTATTTT.

This clone has more than one count but fewer than ten. V is TRBV9 and J is TRBJ1-6; TRBD1 agrees at 8 bases. The V segment lost 4 bases and the J segment 8 bases; nucleotides outside the gene matches: 5. Germline V gene lookup returns CDR1 SGDLS and CDR2 YYNGEE. The CDR3 totals 14 residues. CDR3 sequence (DNA): TGTGCCAGCAGCCCCCGGGACAGGCATTCACCCCTCCACTTT. Its protein product is CASSPRDRHSPLHF.

V and J are TRBV11-1 and TRBJ2-5; 8 bases line up with TRBD1. CDR3 size: 15 residues. V trimming: 2 bases; J trimming: 1 base; junction bases outside the gene matches: 3. Germline V gives CDR1 SGHAT, CDR2 FQDESV (reference sequence). The CDR3 DNA is TGTGCCAGCAGCTTAACAGGACAGGGCCAAGAGACCCAGTACTTC. Translation: CASSLTGQGQETQYF.

The DNA for the CDR3 is TGCGCCAGCAGCTTGGAGGGCGGGAGGAACGAGGATACGCAGTATTTT. Amino acid sequence: CASSLEGGRNEDTQYF. This chain uses TRBV5-1 with TRBJ2-3; 8 bases fit TRBD2. Germline V CDR1 and CDR2: SGHRS, YFSETQ. The CDR3 contains 16 residues. Trimming cost V 0 bases and J 6 bases; bases outside gene matches: 9.

V usage is TRBV15 and J usage is TRBJ2-7, with D maybe TRBD1 (6 bases). The CDR3 is 11 residues long. The germline CDR1 and CDR2 sequences are LNHNV and YYDKDF (reference sequence). V shed 5 bases and J shed 6 bases, with 8 bases lying between them. The CDR3 coding sequence is TGTGCCACCAGCGTACAGGGCGAGCAGTACTTC. This sequence encodes CATSVQGEQYF.